This T cell receptor (beta chain) was obtained from a study of cytomegalovirus exposure and HLA in healthy donors. Primers for the PCR totalled 60 Vbeta and 13 Jbeta. Data came from immunoSEQ multiplex PCR; TCRdb stores just in-frame clones and leaves some out. Seen here are roughly 190,000 clones, around 88% observed once, and the top ten hold 1.7%. The donors comprised healthy bone marrow donors. General study results and limits: Later genetic work tied a missense DCLRE1C variant to beta-chain V and J trimming.

Germline values: CDR1 MNHEY, CDR2 SVGAGI. After removal of 6 bases from V and 4 bases from J, the junction contained 4 bases not matched to a gene. The CDR3 loop spans 14 amino acids. Only one count was recorded for this clone. The antigen is unknown. The chain has TRBV6-5 and TRBJ2-7, with 12 bases matching TRBD2. This clonotype was sampled from a man aged 40-50 years in good health and CMV-seropositive. The sample taken for sequencing was PBMCs. The CDR3 region is CASRPTSGRYEQYF. The DNA of the CDR3 is TGTGCCAGCAGGCCGACTAGCGGGAGATACGAGCAGTACTTC.